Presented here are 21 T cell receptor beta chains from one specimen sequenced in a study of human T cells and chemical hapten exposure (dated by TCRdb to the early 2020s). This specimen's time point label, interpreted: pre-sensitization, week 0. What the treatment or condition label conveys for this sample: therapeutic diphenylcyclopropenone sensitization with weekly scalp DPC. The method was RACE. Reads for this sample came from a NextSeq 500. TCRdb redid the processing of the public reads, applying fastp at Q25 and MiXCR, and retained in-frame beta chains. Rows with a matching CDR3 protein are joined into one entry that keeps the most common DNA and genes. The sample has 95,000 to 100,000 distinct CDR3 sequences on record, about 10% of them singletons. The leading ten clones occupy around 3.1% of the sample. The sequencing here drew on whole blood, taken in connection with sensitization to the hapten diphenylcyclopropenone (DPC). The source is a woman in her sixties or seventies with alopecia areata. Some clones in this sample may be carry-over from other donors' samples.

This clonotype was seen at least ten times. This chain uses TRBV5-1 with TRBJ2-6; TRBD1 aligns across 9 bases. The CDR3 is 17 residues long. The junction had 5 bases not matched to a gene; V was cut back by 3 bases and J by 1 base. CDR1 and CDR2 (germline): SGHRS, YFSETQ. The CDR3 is CASSSHRGRSGANVLTF. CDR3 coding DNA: TGCGCCAGCAGCTCTCACAGGGGGCGTTCTGGGGCCAACGTCCTGACTTTC.

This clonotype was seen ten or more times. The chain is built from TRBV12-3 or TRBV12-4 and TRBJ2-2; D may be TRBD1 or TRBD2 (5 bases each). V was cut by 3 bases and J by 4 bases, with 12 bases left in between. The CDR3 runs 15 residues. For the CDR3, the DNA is TGTGCCAGCAGTTTTACGGGGCGAGGCACCGGGGAGCTGTTTTTT. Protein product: CASSFTGRGTGELFF.

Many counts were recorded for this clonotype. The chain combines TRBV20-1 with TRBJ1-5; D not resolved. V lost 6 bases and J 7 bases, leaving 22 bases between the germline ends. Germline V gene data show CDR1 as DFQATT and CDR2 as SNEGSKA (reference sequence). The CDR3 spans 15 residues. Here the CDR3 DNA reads TGCAGTGCGTGGGGAAGAGATAGTCGGGGACAGCCCCAGCATTTT. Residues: CSAWGRDSRGQPQHF.

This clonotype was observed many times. DNA of the CDR3: TGTGCCAGCAGCTCGGCGGGACAGGGGAAGCAGTACTTC. Translating it yields CASSSAGQGKQYF. This chain links TRBV7-9 with TRBJ2-7; TRBD1 aligns across 10 bases. Germline values: CDR1 SEHNR, CDR2 FQNEAQ (reference sequence). The CDR3 spans 13 residues. Trimming at V came to 4 bases and at J to 8 bases, leaving 5 bases not matched to a gene.

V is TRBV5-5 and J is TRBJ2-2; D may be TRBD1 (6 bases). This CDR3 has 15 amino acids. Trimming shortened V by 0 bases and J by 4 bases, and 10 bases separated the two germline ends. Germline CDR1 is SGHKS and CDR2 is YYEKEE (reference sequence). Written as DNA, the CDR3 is TGTGCCAGCAGCTTGGAAGGGGGTCGCACCGGGGAGCTGTTTTTT. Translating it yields CASSLEGGRTGELFF.

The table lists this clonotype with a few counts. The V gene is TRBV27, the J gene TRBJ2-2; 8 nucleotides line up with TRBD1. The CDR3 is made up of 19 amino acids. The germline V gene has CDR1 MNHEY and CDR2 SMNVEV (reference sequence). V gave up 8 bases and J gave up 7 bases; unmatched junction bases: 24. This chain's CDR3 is CASYRITGGSAEVIGELFF. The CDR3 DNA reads TGTGCCAGCTACCGTATAACAGGGGGAAGCGCTGAAGTTATCGGGGAGCTGTTTTTT.

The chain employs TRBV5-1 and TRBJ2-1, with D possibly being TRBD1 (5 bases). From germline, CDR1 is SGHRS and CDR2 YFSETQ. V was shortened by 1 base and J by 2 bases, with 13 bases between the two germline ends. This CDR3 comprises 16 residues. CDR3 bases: TGCGCCAGCAGCTTGTTAGAAGGGGCAACCTACAATGAGCAGTTCTTC. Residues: CASSLLEGATYNEQFF. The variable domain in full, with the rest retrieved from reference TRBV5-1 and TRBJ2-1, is KAGVTQTPRYLIKTRGQQVTLSCSPISGHRSVSWYQQTPGQGLQFLFEYFSETQRNKGNFPGRFSGRQFSNSRSEMNVSTLELGDSALYLCASSLLEGATYNEQFFGPGTRLTVL.

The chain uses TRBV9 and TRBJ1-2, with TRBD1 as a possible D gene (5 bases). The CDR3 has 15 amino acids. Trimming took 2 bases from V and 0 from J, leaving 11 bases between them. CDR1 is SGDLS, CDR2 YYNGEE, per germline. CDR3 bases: TGTGCCAGCAGCGTCAGACAGACCGCTAACTATGGCTACACCTTC. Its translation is CASSVRQTANYGYTF.

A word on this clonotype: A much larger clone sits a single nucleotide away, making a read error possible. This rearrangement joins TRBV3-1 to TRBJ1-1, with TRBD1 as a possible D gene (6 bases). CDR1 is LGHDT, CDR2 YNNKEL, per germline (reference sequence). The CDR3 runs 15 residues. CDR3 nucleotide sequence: TGTGCCAGCAGTCATCACAGGGCGAGGAACACTAAAGCTTTCTTT. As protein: CASSHHRARNTKAFF.

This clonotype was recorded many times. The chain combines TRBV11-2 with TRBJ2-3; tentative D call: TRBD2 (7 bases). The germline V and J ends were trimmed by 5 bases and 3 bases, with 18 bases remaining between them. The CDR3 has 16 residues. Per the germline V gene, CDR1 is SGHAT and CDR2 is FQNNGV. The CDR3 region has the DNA TGTGCCAGCAGCCCAAGAGGGGGGGGCGGGACAGATACGCAGTATTTT. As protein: CASSPRGGGGTDTQYF.

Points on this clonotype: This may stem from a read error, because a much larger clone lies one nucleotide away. CDR3 coding DNA: TGTGCCAGGAGTTTTTTCCGGGAGGGAGGGGATACGCAGTATTTT. Translated: CARSFFREGGDTQYF. The chain uses TRBV12-3 or TRBV12-4 and TRBJ2-3; 8 bases agree with TRBD2. CDR3 size: 15 residues.

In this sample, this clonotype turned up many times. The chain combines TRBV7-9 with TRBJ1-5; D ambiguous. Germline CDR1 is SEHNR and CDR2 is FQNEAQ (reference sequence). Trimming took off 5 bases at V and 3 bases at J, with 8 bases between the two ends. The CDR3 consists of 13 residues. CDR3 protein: CASSPYDNQPQHF. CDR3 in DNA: TGTGCCAGCAGCCCTTATGACAATCAGCCCCAGCATTTT.

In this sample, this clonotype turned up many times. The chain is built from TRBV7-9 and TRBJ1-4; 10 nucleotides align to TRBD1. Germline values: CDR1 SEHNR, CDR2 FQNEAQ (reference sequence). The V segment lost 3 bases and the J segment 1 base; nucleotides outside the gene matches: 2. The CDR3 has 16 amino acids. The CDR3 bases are TGTGCCAGCAGCTTGGACAGGGGGGGAACTAATGAAAAACTGTTTTTT. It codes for CASSLDRGGTNEKLFF.

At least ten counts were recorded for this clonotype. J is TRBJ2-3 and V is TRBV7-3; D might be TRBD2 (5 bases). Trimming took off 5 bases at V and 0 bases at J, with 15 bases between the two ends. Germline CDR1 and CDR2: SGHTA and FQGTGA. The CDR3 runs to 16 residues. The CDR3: CASSPAAGVSTDTQYF. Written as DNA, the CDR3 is TGTGCCAGCAGCCCCGCCGCGGGTGTCAGCACAGATACGCAGTATTTT. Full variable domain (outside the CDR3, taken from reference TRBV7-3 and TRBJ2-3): GAGVSQTPSNKVTEKGKYVELRCDPISGHTALYWYRQSLGQGPEFLIYFQGTGAADDSGLPNDRFFAVRPEGSVSTLKIQRTERGDSAVYLCASSPAAGVSTDTQYFGPGTRLTVL.

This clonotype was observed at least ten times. The CDR3 loop reads CSARGDYQETQYF. CDR3 coding DNA: TGCAGTGCTAGAGGGGACTACCAAGAGACCCAGTACTTC. V usage is TRBV20-1 and J usage is TRBJ2-5; perhaps TRBD2 as D (6 bases). V was pared by 1 base and J by 0 bases, with 6 bases between. Germline CDR1 and CDR2: DFQATT and SNEGSKA (reference sequence). The CDR3 has 13 residues.

DNA of the CDR3: TGTGCCATCAGTGGATACCGGGCGGAGGAGGGCTACACCTTC. Translation gives CAISGYRAEEGYTF. The rearrangement uses TRBV10-3 and TRBJ1-2; D remains unclear. The CDR3 is 14 residues long. Trimming took off 4 bases at V and 8 bases at J, with 17 bases between the two ends. Germline V gene lookup returns CDR1 ENHRY and CDR2 SYGVKD.

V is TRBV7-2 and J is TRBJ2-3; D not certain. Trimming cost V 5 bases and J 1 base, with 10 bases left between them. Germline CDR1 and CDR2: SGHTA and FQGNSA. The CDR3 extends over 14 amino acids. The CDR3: CASSQVRGTDTQYF. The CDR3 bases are TGTGCCAGCAGCCAAGTCCGGGGCACAGATACGCAGTATTTT.

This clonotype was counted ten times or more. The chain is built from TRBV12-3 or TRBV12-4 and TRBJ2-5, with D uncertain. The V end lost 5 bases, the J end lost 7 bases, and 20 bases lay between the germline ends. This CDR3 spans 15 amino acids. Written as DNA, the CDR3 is TGTGCCAGCAGTCCCCAGGCATTACTTCTGGGGACCCAGTACTTC. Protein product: CASSPQALLLGTQYF.

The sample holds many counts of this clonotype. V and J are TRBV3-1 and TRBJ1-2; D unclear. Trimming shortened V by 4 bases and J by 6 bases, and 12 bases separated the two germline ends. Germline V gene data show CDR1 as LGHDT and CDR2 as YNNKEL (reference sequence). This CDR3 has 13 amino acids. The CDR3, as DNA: TGTGCCAGCAGCCCCCGACGGGAAGATGGCTACACCTTC. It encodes CASSPRREDGYTF.

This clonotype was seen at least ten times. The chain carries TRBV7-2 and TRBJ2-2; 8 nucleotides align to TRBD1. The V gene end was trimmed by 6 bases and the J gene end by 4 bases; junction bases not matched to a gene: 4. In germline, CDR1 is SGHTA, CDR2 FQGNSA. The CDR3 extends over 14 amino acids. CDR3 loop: CASRLGQGTGELFF. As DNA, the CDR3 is TGTGCCAGCAGACTTGGACAGGGCACCGGGGAGCTGTTTTTT. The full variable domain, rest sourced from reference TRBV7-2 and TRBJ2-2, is GAGVSQSPSNKVTEKGKDVELRCDPISGHTALYWYRQSLGQGLEFLIYFQGNSAPDKSGLPSDRFSAERTGGSVSTLTIQRTQQEDSAVYLCASRLGQGTGELFFGEGSRLTVL.

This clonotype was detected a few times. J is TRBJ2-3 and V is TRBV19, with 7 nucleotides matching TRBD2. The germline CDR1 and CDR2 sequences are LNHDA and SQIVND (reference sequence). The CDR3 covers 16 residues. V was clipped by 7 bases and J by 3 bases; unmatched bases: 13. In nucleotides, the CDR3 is TGTGCCAGTACCTCTGGGAGGCGGGGGTGGACAGATACGCAGTATTTT. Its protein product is CASTSGRRGWTDTQYF. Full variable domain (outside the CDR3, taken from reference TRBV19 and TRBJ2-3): DGGITQSPKYLFRKEGQNVTLSCEQNLNHDAMYWYRQDPGQGLRLIYYSQIVNDFQKGDIAEGYSVSREKKESFPLTVTSAQKNPTAFYLCASTSGRRGWTDTQYFGPGTRLTVL.